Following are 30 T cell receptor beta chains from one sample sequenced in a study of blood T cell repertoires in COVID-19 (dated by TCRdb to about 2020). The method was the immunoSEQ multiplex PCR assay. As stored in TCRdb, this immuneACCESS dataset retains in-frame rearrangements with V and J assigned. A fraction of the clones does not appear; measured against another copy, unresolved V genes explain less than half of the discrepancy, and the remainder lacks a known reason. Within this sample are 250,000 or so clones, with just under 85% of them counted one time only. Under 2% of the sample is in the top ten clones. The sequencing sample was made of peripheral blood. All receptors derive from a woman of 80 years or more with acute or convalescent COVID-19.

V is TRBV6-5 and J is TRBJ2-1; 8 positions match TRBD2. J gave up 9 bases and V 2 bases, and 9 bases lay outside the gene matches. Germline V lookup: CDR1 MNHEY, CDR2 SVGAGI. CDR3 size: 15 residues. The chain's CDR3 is CASSYQFSGRGEQFF. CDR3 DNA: TGTGCCAGCAGTTACCAGTTCTCCGGGAGGGGTGAGCAGTTCTTC.

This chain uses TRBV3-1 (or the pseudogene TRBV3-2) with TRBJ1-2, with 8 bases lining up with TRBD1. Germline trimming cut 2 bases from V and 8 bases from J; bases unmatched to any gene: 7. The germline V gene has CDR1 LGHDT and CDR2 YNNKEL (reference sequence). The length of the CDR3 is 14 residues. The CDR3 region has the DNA TGTGCCAGCAGCCAAACAGGGGGTGCTAGGGGCTACACCTTC. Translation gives CASSQTGGARGYTF.

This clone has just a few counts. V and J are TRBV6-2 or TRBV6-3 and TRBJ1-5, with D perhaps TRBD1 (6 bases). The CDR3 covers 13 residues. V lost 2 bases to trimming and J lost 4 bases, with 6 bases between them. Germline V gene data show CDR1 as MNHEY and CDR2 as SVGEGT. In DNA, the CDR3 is TGTGCCAGCAGTTACGGACAGAATCAGCCCCAGCATTTT. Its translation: CASSYGQNQPQHF.

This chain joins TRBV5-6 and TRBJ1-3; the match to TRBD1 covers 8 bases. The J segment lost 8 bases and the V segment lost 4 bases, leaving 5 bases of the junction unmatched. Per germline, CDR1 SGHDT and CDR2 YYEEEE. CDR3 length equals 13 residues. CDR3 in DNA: TGTGCCAGCAGCCTGGACAGGGTTGACACCATATATTTT. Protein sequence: CASSLDRVDTIYF.

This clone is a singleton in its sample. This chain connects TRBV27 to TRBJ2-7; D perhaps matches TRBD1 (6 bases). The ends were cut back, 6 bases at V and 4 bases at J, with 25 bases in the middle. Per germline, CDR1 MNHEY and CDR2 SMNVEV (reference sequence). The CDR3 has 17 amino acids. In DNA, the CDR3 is TGTGCCAGCAGAGGGGGTTGGGGGCAAAAGGGGCAATACGAGCAGTACTTC. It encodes CASRGGWGQKGQYEQYF.

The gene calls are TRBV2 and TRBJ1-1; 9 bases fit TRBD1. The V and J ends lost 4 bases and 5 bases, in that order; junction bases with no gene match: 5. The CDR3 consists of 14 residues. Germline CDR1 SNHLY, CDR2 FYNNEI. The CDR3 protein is CASSADRGRTEAFF. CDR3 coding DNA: TGTGCCAGCAGTGCGGACAGGGGAAGGACTGAAGCTTTCTTT.

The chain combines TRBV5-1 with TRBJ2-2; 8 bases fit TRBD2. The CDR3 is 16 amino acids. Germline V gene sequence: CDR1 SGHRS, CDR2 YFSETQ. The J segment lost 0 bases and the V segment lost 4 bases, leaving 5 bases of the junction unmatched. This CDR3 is CASSLTSGANTGELFF. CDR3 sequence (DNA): TGCGCCAGCAGCCTAACTAGCGGCGCGAACACCGGGGAGCTGTTTTTT.

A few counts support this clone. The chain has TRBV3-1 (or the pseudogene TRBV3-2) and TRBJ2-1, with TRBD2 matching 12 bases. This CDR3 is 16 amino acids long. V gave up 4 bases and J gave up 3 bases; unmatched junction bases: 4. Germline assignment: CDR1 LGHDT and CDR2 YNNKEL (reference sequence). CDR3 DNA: TGTGCCAGCAGCCGAGGACTAGCGGGAATCTACAATGAGCAGTTCTTC. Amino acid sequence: CASSRGLAGIYNEQFF.

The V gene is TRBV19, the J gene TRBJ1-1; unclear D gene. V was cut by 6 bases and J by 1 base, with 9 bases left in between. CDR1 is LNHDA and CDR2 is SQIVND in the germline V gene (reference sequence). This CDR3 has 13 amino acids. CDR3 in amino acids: CASRRQANTEAFF. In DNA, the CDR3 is TGTGCCAGTAGAAGGCAGGCGAACACTGAAGCTTTCTTT.

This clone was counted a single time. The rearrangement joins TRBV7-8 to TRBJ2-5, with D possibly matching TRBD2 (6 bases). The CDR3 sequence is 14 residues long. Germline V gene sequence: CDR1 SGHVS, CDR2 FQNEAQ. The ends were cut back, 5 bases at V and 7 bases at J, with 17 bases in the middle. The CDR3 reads CASSGGTPQGTQYF. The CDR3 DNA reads TGTGCCAGCAGCGGCGGGACTCCTCAGGGGACCCAGTACTTC.

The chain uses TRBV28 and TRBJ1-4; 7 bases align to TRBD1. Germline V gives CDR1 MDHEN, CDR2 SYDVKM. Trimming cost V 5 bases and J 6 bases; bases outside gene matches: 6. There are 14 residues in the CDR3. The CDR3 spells CASSETGEDEKLFF. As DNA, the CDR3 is TGTGCCAGCAGTGAAACAGGGGAGGATGAAAAACTGTTTTTT.

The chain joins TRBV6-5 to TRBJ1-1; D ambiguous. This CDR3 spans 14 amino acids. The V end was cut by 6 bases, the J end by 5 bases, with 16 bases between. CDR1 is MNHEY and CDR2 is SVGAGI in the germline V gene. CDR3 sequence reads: CASSPTQVTTEAFF. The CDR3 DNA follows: TGTGCCAGCAGCCCAACCCAGGTTACTACTGAAGCTTTCTTT.

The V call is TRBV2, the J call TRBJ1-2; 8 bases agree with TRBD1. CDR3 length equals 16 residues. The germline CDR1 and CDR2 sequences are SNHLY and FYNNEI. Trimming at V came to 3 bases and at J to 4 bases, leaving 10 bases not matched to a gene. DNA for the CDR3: TGTGCCAGCAGTGATGTCCCCGGACAGGGCCGCTATGGCTACACCTTC. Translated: CASSDVPGQGRYGYTF.

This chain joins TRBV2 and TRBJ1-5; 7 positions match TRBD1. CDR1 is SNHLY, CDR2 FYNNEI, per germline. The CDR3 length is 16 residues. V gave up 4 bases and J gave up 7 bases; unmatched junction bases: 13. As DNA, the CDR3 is TGTGCCAGCAGTGCCCAGGGGGGTCCCGTTCGACAGCCCCAGCATTTT. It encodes CASSAQGGPVRQPQHF. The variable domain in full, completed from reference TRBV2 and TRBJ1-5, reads EPEVTQTPSHQVTQMGQEVILRCVPISNHLYFYWYRQILGQKVEFLVSFYNNEISEKSEIFDDQFSVERPDGSNFTLKIRSTKLEDSAMYFCASSAQGGPVRQPQHFGDGTRLSIL.

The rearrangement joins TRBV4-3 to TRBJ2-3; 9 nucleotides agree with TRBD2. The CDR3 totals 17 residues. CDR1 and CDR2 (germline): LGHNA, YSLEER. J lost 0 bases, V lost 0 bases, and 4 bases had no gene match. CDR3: CASSQESSGTSTDTQYF. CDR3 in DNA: TGCGCCAGCAGCCAAGAGTCTAGCGGGACTAGCACAGATACGCAGTATTTT.

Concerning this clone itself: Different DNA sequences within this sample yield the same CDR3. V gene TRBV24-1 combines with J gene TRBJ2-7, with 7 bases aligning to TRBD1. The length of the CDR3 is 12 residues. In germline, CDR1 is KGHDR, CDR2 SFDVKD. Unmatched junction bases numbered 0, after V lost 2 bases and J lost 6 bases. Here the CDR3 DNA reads TGTGCCACCAGTGATTACAGGGGCGAGCAGTACTTC. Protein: CATSDYRGEQYF.

DNA for the CDR3: TGTGCCAGCTCACCACCCGGACAGGCCCTTAGGGAGCAGTACTTC. This codes for CASSPPGQALREQYF. This chain joins TRBV18 and TRBJ2-7; TRBD1 aligns across 7 bases. CDR3 length: 15 amino acids. The germline CDR1 and CDR2 sequences are KGHSH and LQKENI. V trimming: 0 bases; J trimming: 7 bases; junction bases outside the gene matches: 9.

CDR3 protein: CASSPEGQYYGYTF. In nucleotides, the CDR3 is TGCGCCAGCAGCCCCGAGGGACAGTACTATGGCTACACCTTC. The rearrangement joins TRBV5-1 to TRBJ1-2; 7 nucleotides agree with TRBD1. V dropped 4 bases and J dropped 3; count of bases not matched to a gene: 6. The germline V gene encodes CDR1 SGHRS and CDR2 YFSETQ. The CDR3 spans 14 residues.

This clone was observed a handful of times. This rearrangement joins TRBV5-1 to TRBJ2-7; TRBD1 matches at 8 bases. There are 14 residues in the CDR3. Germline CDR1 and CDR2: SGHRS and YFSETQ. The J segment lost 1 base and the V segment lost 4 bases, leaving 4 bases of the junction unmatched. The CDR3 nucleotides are TGCGCCAGCAGCCCGGGACAGGCATCCTACGAGCAGTACTTC. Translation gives CASSPGQASYEQYF.

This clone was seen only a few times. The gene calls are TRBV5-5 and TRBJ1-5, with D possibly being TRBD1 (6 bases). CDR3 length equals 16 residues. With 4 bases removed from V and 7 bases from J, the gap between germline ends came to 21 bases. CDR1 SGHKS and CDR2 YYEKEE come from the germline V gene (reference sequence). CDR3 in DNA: TGTGCCAGCAGCCTATCTGGCCCACAGGGATCGCAGCCCCAGCATTTT. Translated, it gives CASSLSGPQGSQPQHF.

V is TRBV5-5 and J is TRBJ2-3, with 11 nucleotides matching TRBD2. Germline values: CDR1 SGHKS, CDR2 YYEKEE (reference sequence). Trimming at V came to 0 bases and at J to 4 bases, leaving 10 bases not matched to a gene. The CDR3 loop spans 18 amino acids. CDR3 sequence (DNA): TGTGCCAGCAGCTTGGTGCGGCCACTAGCGGGGGCGTCAGATACGCAGTATTTT. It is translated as CASSLVRPLAGASDTQYF.

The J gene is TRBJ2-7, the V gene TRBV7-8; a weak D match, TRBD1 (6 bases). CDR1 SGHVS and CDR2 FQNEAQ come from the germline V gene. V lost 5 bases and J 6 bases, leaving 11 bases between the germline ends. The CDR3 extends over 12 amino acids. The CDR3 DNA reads TGTGCCAGCAGCCACAGGGTGGGCGAGCAGTACTTC. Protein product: CASSHRVGEQYF.

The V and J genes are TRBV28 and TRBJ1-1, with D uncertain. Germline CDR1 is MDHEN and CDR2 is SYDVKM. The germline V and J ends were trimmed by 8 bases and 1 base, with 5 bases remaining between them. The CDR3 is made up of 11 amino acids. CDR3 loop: CASYRNTEAFF. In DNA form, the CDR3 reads TGTGCCAGCTACAGGAACACTGAAGCTTTCTTT.

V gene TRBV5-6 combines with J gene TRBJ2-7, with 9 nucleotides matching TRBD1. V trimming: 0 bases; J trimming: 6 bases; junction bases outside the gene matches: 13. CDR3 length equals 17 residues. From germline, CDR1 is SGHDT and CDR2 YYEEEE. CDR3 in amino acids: CASSLVGDRGNRGEQYF. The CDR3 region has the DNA TGTGCCAGCAGCTTGGTCGGAGACAGGGGGAATCGGGGCGAGCAGTACTTC.

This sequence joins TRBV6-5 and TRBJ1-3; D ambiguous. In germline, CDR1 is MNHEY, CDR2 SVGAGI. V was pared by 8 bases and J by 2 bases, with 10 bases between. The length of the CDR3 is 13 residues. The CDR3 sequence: CASVQEAGNTIYF. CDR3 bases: TGTGCCAGCGTGCAGGAGGCTGGAAACACCATATATTTT.

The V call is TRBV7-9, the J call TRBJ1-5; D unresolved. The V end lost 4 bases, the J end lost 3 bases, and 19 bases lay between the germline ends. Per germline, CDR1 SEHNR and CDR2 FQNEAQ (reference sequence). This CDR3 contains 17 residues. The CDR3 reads CASSSSPRGRDNQPQHF. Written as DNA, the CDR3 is TGTGCCAGCAGCTCATCCCCACGAGGGAGGGACAATCAGCCCCAGCATTTT.

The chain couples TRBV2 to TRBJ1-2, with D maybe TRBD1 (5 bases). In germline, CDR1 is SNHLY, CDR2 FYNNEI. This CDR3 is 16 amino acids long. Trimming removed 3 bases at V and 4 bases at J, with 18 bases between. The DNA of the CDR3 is TGTGCCAGCAGTGACGACCGATGGGGGGGGGTCTATGGCTACACCTTC. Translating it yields CASSDDRWGGVYGYTF.

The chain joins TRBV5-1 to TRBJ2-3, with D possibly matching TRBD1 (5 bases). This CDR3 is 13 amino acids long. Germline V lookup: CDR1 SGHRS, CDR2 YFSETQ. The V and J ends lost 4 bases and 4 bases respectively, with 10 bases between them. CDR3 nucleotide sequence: TGCGCCAGCAGCCAGGGTGGGGCAGATACGCAGTATTTT. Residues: CASSQGGADTQYF.

The chain's CDR3 is CASSLDRAYNEQFF. CDR3 bases: TGTGCCAGCAGCCTCGACAGGGCCTACAATGAGCAGTTCTTC. The chain recombines TRBV6-5 with TRBJ2-1; 7 bases line up with TRBD1. The CDR3 is 14 residues long. V shed 6 bases and J 2 bases; nucleotides not matched to a gene: 4. Germline V CDR1 and CDR2: MNHEY, SVGAGI.

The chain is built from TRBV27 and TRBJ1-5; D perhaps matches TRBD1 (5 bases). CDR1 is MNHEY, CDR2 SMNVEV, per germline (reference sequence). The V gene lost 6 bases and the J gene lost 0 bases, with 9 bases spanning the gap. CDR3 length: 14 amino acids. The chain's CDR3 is CASRTVYSNQPQHF. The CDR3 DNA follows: TGTGCCAGCAGGACAGTCTATAGCAATCAGCCCCAGCATTTT.